The 9 T cell receptor beta chains given below trace back to one sample, sequenced in a study of identical twins. One entry per CDR3 protein results from TCRdb running MiXCR on the 5' RACE reads. The sample lists just under 550,000 distinct CDR3 sequences, roughly 15% occurring once. These same records also appear under a second study, on yellow fever vaccine responses in identical twins.

Sample: CD4+ T cells sorted from blood. Source of these receptors: a woman aged 18 to 35 in good health.

This chain links TRBV20-1 with TRBJ2-7; 8 bases line up with TRBD2. Germline V lookup: CDR1 DFQATT, CDR2 SNEGSKA (reference sequence). This CDR3 is built from 15 residues. V gave up 1 base and J gave up 4 bases; unmatched junction bases: 9. The chain's CDR3 is CSARVGSGRGYEQYF. CDR3 DNA sequence: TGCAGTGCTAGAGTTGGGAGCGGGAGAGGTTACGAGCAGTACTTC.

This clonotype was seen a few times. V is TRBV6-1 and J is TRBJ2-2; 8 nucleotides align to TRBD2. With V trimmed by 3 bases and J by 7 bases, 16 bases remained unmatched. CDR1 is MNHNS, CDR2 SASEGT, per germline. This CDR3 region has 18 residues. The CDR3 nucleotides are TGTGCCAGCAGTGATGCACTAGCGGACGGAGGATCCATCGGGGAGCTGTTTTTT. Protein sequence: CASSDALADGGSIGELFF.

This chain joins TRBV7-2 and TRBJ2-1, with unresolved D. The V end was cut by 1 base, the J end by 2 bases, with 9 bases between. CDR1 and CDR2 (germline): SGHTA, FQGNSA. There are 15 residues in the CDR3. The CDR3 DNA reads TGTGCCAGCAGCTTAGATTGGTCCCCCTACAATGAGCAGTTCTTC. Translated, it gives CASSLDWSPYNEQFF.

This clonotype was detected many times. The junction departs from the called germline gene at one end, perhaps through a read error. This chain joins TRBV20-1 and TRBJ1-1; 7 positions match TRBD1. Germline V gives CDR1 DFQATT, CDR2 SNEGSKA (reference sequence). The CDR3 totals 14 residues. Here the CDR3 reads CSATTGVSLTEAFF. For the CDR3, the DNA is TGCAGCGCTACTACAGGGGTCTCACTCACTGAAGCTTTCTTT.

This clonotype was detected a few times. The chain employs TRBV5-1 and TRBJ2-3; 8 bases align to TRBD2. This CDR3 comprises 15 residues. Germline values: CDR1 SGHRS, CDR2 YFSETQ. With 1 base clipped from V and 2 bases from J, the junction kept 3 bases outside the gene matches. This CDR3 is CASSLRGLDTDTQYF. CDR3 sequence (DNA): TGCGCCAGCAGCTTGCGGGGACTAGACACAGATACGCAGTATTTT.

The chain is built from TRBV20-1 and TRBJ1-2, with D unresolved. The germline V and J ends were trimmed by 3 bases and 7 bases, with 15 bases remaining between them. Germline CDR1 reads DFQATT; CDR2 reads SNEGSKA (reference sequence). The CDR3 sequence is 13 residues long. CDR3 loop: CSASPGLLGGYTF. CDR3 nucleotide sequence: TGCAGTGCTAGCCCCGGACTTTTGGGTGGCTACACCTTC.

This clonotype appeared a few times. V is TRBV6-5 and J is TRBJ1-1; the match to TRBD1 covers 8 bases. CDR3 size: 15 residues. V lost 4 bases and J lost 3; bases outside the gene matches: 7. The germline V gene encodes CDR1 MNHEY and CDR2 SVGAGI. The CDR3 bases are TGTGCCAGCAGTTTTCACAGGGGGAAGGACACTGAAGCTTTCTTT. Protein product: CASSFHRGKDTEAFF.

This clonotype was observed at least ten times. This rearrangement joins TRBV4-1 to TRBJ1-3, with a weak D call TRBD1 (5 bases). The V gene's germline CDR1 is MGHRA and CDR2 YSYEKL. V was clipped by 0 bases and J by 0 bases, with 18 bases between them. The CDR3 runs 19 residues. CDR3 protein: CASSQERLGQSSSGNTIYF. The CDR3 coding sequence is TGCGCCAGCAGCCAAGAACGATTAGGACAATCGAGCTCTGGAAACACCATATATTTT.

The chain links TRBV10-2 to TRBJ2-3, with D maybe TRBD2 (6 bases). The CDR3 spans 13 residues. The V gene lost 2 bases and the J gene lost 7 bases, with 10 bases spanning the gap. Germline V gene data show CDR1 as WSHSY and CDR2 as SAAADI. CDR3 amino acids: CASSEGGRNTQYF. CDR3 bases: TGCGCCAGCAGTGAGGGGGGGAGGAATACGCAGTATTTT.